These T cell receptor beta chains were read from a single sample in a study of CD8+ T cells in alopecia areata. The repertoire was sequenced with immunoSEQ multiplex PCR; TCRdb's copy has only in-frame clones and lacks some. The sample lists 90,000 to 100,000 clones, roughly two fifths occurring once. Sequences were obtained from CD4+ T cells sorted from blood. The source of these receptors is a human donor with alopecia areata. CDR3s include the opening cysteine and the closing phenylalanine or tryptophan. Fields, in order: D gene, V gene, clone size, J gene, CDR3 length, CDR3 protein, CDR3 DNA. The D gene is left open where the match is weak. Expanded clones are given a class, and other clones once, few, many or no size at all.

.	TRBV6-5	.	TRBJ1-2	14	CASSLQTRGYGYTF	TGTGCCAGCAGTTTACAGACCCGGGGCTATGGCTACACCTTC
.	TRBV11-2	few	TRBJ1-4	14	CASRQMGGEEKLFF	TGTGCCAGCAGACAAATGGGTGGGGAAGAAAAACTGTTTTTT
.	TRBV4-3	.	TRBJ2-7	14	CASSQTRFVGEQYF	TGCGCCAGCAGCCAAACTAGGTTTGTGGGCGAGCAGTACTTC
TRBD1	TRBV30	few	TRBJ2-1	15	CAWYEQGAHYNEQFF	TGTGCCTGGTATGAACAGGGGGCGCATTACAATGAGCAGTTCTTC
TRBD1	TRBV5-6	.	TRBJ2-7	14	CASRQTGSSYEQYF	TGTGCCAGCAGGCAGACAGGGAGCTCCTACGAGCAGTACTTC
TRBD2	TRBV28	.	TRBJ2-7	15	CASSLSSGGRHEQYF	TGTGCCAGCAGTCTCTCTAGCGGGGGGAGACACGAGCAGTACTTC
.	TRBV28	.	TRBJ2-7	14	CASSLTGEAYEQYF	TGTGCCAGCAGTTTGACAGGAGAGGCCTACGAGCAGTACTTC
.	TRBV14	once	TRBJ2-7	13	CASSQLWGSEQYF	TGTGCCAGCAGCCAATTATGGGGAAGCGAGCAGTACTTC
TRBD1	TRBV4-1	few	TRBJ2-4	15	CASSQTGQLGGIQYF	TGCGCCAGCAGCCAAACGGGACAGCTCGGTGGCATTCAGTACTTC
.	TRBV5-1	.	TRBJ2-4	15	CASSLLGYAKNIQYF	TGCGCCAGCAGCTTGTTGGGGTATGCCAAAAACATTCAGTACTTC
.	TRBV4-1	.	TRBJ2-5	17	CASSQVLGQRISETQYF	TGCGCCAGCAGCCAAGTTTTAGGCCAGAGGATTTCGGAGACCCAGTACTTC
TRBD2	TRBV9	.	TRBJ2-1	15	CASSVGTSGYNEQFF	TGTGCCAGCAGCGTTGGGACTAGCGGGTACAATGAGCAGTTCTTC
.	TRBV5-1	.	TRBJ2-6	16	CASSLDSSVGANVLTF	TGCGCCAGCAGCTTGGACAGCTCCGTTGGGGCCAACGTCCTGACTTTC
.	TRBV29-1	.	TRBJ2-5	10	CSIGQETQYF	TGCAGCATAGGTCAAGAGACCCAGTACTTC
.	TRBV30	.	TRBJ2-3	11	CAWSFTDTQYF	TGTGCCTGGAGTTTCACAGATACGCAGTATTTT
.	TRBV7-7	few	TRBJ2-7	13	CASSPSGRYEQYF	TGTGCCAGCAGCCCCAGCGGCCGCTACGAGCAGTACTTC
.	TRBV30	.	TRBJ2-4	15	CAWSSLSRLGNIQYF	TGTGCCTGGAGTAGTCTGTCAAGGTTAGGCAACATTCAGTACTTC
TRBD1	TRBV29-1	.	TRBJ1-1	11	CSVNTGGKAFF	TGCAGCGTTAACACAGGGGGTAAAGCTTTCTTT
.	TRBV30	.	TRBJ1-2	13	CAWTIGVGYGYTF	TGTGCCTGGACTATTGGGGTCGGCTATGGCTACACCTTC
.	TRBV30	.	TRBJ1-5	16	CAWSTTGQVLNQPQHF	TGTGCCTGGAGTACCACAGGGCAGGTTTTAAATCAGCCCCAGCATTTT
TRBD1	TRBV6-5	.	TRBJ2-1	15	CASSPGTGYYNEQFF	TGTGCCAGCAGCCCCGGGACAGGATACTACAATGAGCAGTTCTTC
TRBD1	TRBV5-1	few	TRBJ2-1	17	CASSLALRGNSYNEQFF	TGCGCCAGCAGCTTGGCCCTCAGGGGGAACTCCTACAATGAGCAGTTCTTC
.	TRBV28	few	TRBJ1-2	11	CASSLQYGYTF	TGTGCCAGCAGTTTACAGTATGGCTACACCTTC
.	TRBV7-2	few	TRBJ2-3	14	CASSLRASTDTQYF	TGTGCCAGCAGCTTACGTGCTAGCACAGATACGCAGTATTTT
.	TRBV7-9	few	TRBJ2-1	12	CASSLYFRVQFF	TGTGCCAGCAGCTTATACTTCAGGGTGCAGTTCTTC
.	TRBV30	few	TRBJ2-6	17	CAWSRQGMSSGANVLTF	TGTGCCTGGAGTCGGCAGGGCATGAGCTCTGGGGCCAACGTCCTGACTTTC
.	TRBV29-1	few	TRBJ1-1	12	CSVGRQNTEAFF	TGCAGCGTTGGACGGCAGAACACTGAAGCTTTCTTT
.	TRBV6-5	.	TRBJ2-3	15	CASSYLPKSTDTQYF	TGTGCCAGCAGTTATCTCCCCAAGAGCACAGATACGCAGTATTTT
TRBD2	TRBV7-2	few	TRBJ2-1	16	CASSLRLAGGPNEQFF	TGTGCCAGCAGCTTGCGACTAGCGGGAGGCCCAAATGAGCAGTTCTTC
.	TRBV28	.	TRBJ2-1	15	CASSRFGGKVNEQFF	TGTGCCAGCAGCCGGTTTGGGGGGAAGGTCAATGAGCAGTTCTTC
TRBD1	TRBV10-3	.	TRBJ2-7	13	CAISPGGTNEQYF	TGTGCCATCAGTCCAGGGGGCACGAATGAGCAGTACTTC
TRBD2	TRBV7-2	.	TRBJ2-3	16	CASSPIERGGADTQYF	TGTGCCAGCAGCCCCATTGAGCGGGGTGGGGCAGATACGCAGTATTTT
.	TRBV7-2	few	TRBJ2-1	11	CASSPSDEQFF	TGTGCCAGCAGCCCTAGCGATGAGCAGTTCTTC
.	TRBV4-2	few	TRBJ2-3	13	CASSHRSPTTQYF	TGTGCCAGCAGCCACCGGTCCCCAACTACGCAGTATTTT
.	TRBV18	few	TRBJ1-5	17	CASSTAFGGQSNQPQHF	TGTGCCAGCTCAACAGCATTCGGTGGGCAGTCCAATCAGCCCCAGCATTTT
TRBD2	TRBV6-5	.	TRBJ2-3	14	CASRTVASGGTQYF	TGTGCCAGCAGAACGGTGGCTAGCGGGGGGACGCAGTATTTT
TRBD2	TRBV30	few	TRBJ2-3	12	CARAGGTDTQYF	TGTGCCAGAGCGGGAGGCACAGATACGCAGTATTTT
.	TRBV30	.	TRBJ2-5	12	CAWTSAQETQYF	TGTGCCTGGACTAGCGCACAAGAGACCCAGTACTTC
.	TRBV7-8	few	TRBJ1-1	15	CASSLGDATNTEAFF	TGTGCCAGCAGCTTAGGAGACGCTACGAACACTGAAGCTTTCTTT
.	TRBV27	few	TRBJ2-7	13	CASSFVPSYEQYF	TGTGCCAGCAGTTTCGTACCCTCCTACGAGCAGTACTTC
.	TRBV2	few	TRBJ2-5	16	CASSEAASRAQETQYF	TGTGCCAGCAGTGAAGCGGCGTCCAGGGCCCAAGAGACCCAGTACTTC